This T cell receptor (beta chain) was sequenced in a study of T cell responses to AZD1222 COVID-19 vaccine. Study-level results: At baseline, just a handful of AZD1222 recipients tested seropositive. Two AZD1222 doses significantly raised spike-specific TCR breadth and depth over controls.

With regard to this clone: Its specificity is unknown.

Libraries were prepared by immunoSEQ multiplex PCR; TCRdb keeps only in-frame clonotypes and omits some of them. Here the sample spans about 83,000 clones, roughly 88% being singletons. V was pared by 4 bases and J by 6 bases, with 9 bases between. The CDR3 covers 12 residues. Germline lookup yields CDR1 SGHAT and CDR2 FQNNGV. The J gene is TRBJ1-2, the V gene TRBV11-2; D uncertain. The sample was peripheral blood, taken on day 0 of AZD1222 vaccination. The TCR originated in an adult in good health. CDR3: CASSWNSNGYTF. The CDR3 DNA follows: TGTGCCAGCAGCTGGAACAGCAATGGCTACACCTTC. Filled out from reference TRBV11-2 and TRBJ1-2, the complete variable domain reads EAGVAQSPRYKIIEKRQSVAFWCNPISGHATLYWYQQILGQGPKLLIQFQNNGVVDDSQLPKDRFSAERLKGVDSTLKIQPAKLEDSAVYLCASSWNSNGYTFGSGTRLTVV.